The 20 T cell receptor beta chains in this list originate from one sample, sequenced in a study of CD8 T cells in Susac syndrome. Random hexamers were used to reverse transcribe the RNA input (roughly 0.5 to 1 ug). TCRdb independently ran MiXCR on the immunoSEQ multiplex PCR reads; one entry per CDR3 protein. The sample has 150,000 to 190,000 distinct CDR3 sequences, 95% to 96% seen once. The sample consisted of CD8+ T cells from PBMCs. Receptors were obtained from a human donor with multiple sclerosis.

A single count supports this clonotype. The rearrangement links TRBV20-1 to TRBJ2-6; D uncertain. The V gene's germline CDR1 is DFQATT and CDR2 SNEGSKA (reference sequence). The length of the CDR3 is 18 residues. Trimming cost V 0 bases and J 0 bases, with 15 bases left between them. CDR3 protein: CSARDYDSSASGANVLTF. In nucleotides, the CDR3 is TGCAGTGCTAGAGATTATGACTCTTCCGCCTCTGGGGCCAACGTCCTGACTTTC.

CDR3 in DNA: TGTGCCAGCTCGCCCGGGACTAGCGCAGATACGCAGTATTTT. Translating it yields CASSPGTSADTQYF. This chain uses TRBV18 with TRBJ2-3; 10 bases match TRBD2. The CDR3 is made up of 14 amino acids. After removal of 6 bases from V and 4 bases from J, the junction contained 4 bases not matched to a gene. Germline V gene data show CDR1 as KGHSH and CDR2 as LQKENI.

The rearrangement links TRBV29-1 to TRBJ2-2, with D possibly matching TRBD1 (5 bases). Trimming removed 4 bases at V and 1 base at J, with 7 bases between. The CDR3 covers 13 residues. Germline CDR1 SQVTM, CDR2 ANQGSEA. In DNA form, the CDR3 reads TGCAGCGTTGGTCAGGGGAACACCGGGGAGCTGTTTTTT. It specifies CSVGQGNTGELFF.

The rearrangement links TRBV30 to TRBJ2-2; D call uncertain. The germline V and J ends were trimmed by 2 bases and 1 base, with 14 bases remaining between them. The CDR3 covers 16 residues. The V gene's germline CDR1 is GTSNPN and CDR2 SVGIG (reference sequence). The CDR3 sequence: CAWSLAPSGNTGELFF. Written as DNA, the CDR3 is TGTGCCTGGAGTCTGGCCCCCTCGGGGAACACCGGGGAGCTGTTTTTT. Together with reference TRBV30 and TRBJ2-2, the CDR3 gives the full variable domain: SQTIHQWPATLVQPVGSPLSLECTVEGTSNPNLYWYRQAAGRGLQLLFYSVGIGQISSEVPQNLSASRPQDRQFILSSKKLLLSDSGFYLCAWSLAPSGNTGELFFGEGSRLTVL.

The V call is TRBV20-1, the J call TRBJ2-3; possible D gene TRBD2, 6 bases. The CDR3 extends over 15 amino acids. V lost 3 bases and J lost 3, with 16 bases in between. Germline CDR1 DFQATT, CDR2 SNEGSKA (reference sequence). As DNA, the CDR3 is TGCAGTGCTAGTCACCCGGGAGAGGGGACAGATACGCAGTATTTT. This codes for CSASHPGEGTDTQYF.

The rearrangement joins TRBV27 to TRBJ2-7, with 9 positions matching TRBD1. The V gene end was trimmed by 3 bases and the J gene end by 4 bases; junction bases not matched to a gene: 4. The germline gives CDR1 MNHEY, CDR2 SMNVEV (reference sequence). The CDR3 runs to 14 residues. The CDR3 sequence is CASSLGTGMYEQYF. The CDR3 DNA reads TGTGCCAGCAGTTTGGGGACAGGGATGTACGAGCAGTACTTC.

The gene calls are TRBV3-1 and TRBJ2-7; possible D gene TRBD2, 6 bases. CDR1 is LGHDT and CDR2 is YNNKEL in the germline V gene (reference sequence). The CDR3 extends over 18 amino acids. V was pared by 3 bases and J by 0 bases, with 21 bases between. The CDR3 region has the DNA TGTGCCAGCAGCCATACTATGGGACTCGGGCGCGGCTCCTACGAGCAGTACTTC. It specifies CASSHTMGLGRGSYEQYF.

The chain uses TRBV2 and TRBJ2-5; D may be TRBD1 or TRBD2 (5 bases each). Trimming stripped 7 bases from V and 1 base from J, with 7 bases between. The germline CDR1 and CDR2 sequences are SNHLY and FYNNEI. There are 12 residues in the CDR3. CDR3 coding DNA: TGTGCCAGCACGGGGCTCCAAGAGACCCAGTACTTC. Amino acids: CASTGLQETQYF.

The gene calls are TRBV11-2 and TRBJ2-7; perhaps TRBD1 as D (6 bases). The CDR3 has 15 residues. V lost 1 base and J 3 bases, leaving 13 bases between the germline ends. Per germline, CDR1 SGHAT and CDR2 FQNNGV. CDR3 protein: CASSLGRGRYYEQYF. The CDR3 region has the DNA TGTGCCAGCAGCTTAGGCAGGGGACGATACTACGAGCAGTACTTC. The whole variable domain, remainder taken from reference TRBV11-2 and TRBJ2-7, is EAGVAQSPRYKIIEKRQSVAFWCNPISGHATLYWYQQILGQGPKLLIQFQNNGVVDDSQLPKDRFSAERLKGVDSTLKIQPAKLEDSAVYLCASSLGRGRYYEQYFGPGTRLTVT.

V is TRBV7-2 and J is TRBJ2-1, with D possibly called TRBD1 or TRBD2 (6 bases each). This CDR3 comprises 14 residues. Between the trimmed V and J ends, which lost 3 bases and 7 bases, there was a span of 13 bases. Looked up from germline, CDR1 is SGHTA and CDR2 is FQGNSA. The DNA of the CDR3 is TGTGCCAGCAGCTTTGGGAAGGGGGGTAATGAGCAGTTCTTC. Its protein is CASSFGKGGNEQFF.

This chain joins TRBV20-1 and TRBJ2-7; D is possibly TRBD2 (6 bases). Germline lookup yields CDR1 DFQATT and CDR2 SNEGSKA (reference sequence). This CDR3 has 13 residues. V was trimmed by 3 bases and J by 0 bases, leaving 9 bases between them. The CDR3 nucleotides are TGCAGTGCTAGCGGGGGACCCTCCTACGAGCAGTACTTC. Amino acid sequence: CSASGGPSYEQYF.

The CDR3 sequence is CASSQDRTGNYGYTF. The CDR3 DNA reads as TGCGCCAGCAGCCAAGACCGAACAGGGAACTATGGCTACACCTTC. V is TRBV4-1 and J is TRBJ1-2; perhaps TRBD1 as D (6 bases). Germline V gene sequence: CDR1 MGHRA, CDR2 YSYEKL. V shed 0 bases and J shed 2 bases, with 10 bases lying between them. CDR3 length: 15 amino acids.

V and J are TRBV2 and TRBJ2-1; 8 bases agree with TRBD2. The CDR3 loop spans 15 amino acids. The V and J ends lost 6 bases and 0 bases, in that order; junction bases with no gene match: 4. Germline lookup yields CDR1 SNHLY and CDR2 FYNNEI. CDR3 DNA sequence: TGTGCCAGCAGGGCTGCGGGGGGCTCCTACAATGAGCAGTTCTTC. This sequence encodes CASRAAGGSYNEQFF.

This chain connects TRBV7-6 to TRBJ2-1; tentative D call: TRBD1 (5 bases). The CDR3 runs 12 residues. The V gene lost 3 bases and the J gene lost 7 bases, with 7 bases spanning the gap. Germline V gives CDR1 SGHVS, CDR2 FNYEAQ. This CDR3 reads CASSFHRNEQFF. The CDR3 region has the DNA TGTGCCAGCAGCTTCCACAGGAATGAGCAGTTCTTC.

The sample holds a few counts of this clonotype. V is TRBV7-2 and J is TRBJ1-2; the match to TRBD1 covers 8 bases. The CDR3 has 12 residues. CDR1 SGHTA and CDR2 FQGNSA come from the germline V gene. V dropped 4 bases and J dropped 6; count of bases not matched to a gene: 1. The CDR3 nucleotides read TGTGCCAGCAGCTCGACAGGGGATGGCTACACCTTC. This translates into CASSSTGDGYTF. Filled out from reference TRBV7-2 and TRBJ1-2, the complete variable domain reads GAGVSQSPSNKVTEKGKDVELRCDPISGHTALYWYRQSLGQGLEFLIYFQGNSAPDKSGLPSDRFSAERTGGSVSTLTIQRTQQEDSAVYLCASSSTGDGYTFGSGTRLTVV.

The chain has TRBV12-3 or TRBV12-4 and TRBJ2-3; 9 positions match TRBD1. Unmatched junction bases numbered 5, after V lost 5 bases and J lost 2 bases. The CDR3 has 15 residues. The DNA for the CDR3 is TGTGCCAGCAGTCCCGGACAGGGGACCACAGATACGCAGTATTTT. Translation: CASSPGQGTTDTQYF.

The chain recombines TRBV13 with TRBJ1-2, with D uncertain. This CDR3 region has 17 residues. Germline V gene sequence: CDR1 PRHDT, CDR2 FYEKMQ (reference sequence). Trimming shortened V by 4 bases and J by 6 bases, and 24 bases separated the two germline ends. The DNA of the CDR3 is TGTGCCAGCAGCTCCCCCACCGGGAGGGAGCTTTCCGATGGCTACACCTTC. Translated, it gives CASSSPTGRELSDGYTF.

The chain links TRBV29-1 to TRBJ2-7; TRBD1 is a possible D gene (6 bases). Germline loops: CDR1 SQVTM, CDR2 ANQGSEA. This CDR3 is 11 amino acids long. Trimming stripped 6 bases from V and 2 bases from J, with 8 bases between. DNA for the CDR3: TGCAGCGTCCAGGGGACCTACGAGCAGTACTTC. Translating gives CSVQGTYEQYF.

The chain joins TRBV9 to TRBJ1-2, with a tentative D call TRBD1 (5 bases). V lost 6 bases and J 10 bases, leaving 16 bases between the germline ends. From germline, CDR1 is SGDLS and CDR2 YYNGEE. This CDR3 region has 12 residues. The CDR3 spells CASTGAEGVYTF. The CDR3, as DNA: TGTGCCAGCACGGGAGCTGAAGGGGTCTACACCTTC. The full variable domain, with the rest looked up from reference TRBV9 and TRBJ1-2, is DSGVTQTPKHLITATGQRVTLRCSPRSGDLSVYWYQQSLDQGLQFLIQYYNGEERAKGNILERFSAQQFPDLHSELNLSSLELGDSALYFCASTGAEGVYTFGSGTRLTVV.

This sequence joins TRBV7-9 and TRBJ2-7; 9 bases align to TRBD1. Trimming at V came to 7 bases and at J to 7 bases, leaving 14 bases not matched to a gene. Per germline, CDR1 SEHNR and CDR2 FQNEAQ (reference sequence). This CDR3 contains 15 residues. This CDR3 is CASISEGQGLEEQYV. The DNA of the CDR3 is TGTGCCAGCATATCGGAAGGACAGGGGCTGGAGGAGCAGTACGTC.